This T cell receptor (beta chain) was identified in a study of cytomegalovirus exposure and HLA in healthy donors. CDR1 SNHLY and CDR2 FYNNEI come from the germline V gene. The CDR3 is made up of 14 amino acids. The V and J ends lost 6 bases and 2 bases respectively, with 14 bases between them. PCR was performed using 60 Vbeta and 13 Jbeta primers. The protocol was immunoSEQ multiplex PCR, while the TCRdb copy is restricted to in-frame clones and leaves out a portion. The data show 200,000 to 250,000 clones, with 76% seen just once and 0.63% held by the top ten. Sequenced sample: PBMCs. V usage is TRBV2 and J usage is TRBJ2-7, with a weak D call TRBD2 (6 bases). The origin of this receptor is a man between 18 and 29 years old in good health and CMV-seronegative. CDR3 DNA sequence: TGTGCCAGCAGAGACCGGGGAGGCCCCTACGAGCAGTACTTC. It yields the protein CASRDRGGPYEQYF.